The entry that follows covers one T cell receptor beta chain sequence. This same CDR3 is encoded by further DNA sequences in the sample. The length of the CDR3 is 13 residues. Germline CDR1 ENHRY, CDR2 SYGVKD. V was clipped by 0 bases and J by 3 bases, with 6 bases between them. This sample is part of a study of blood T cell repertoires in COVID-19. Some clones are missing from TCRdb's copy, which holds only in-frame ones; the method was immunoSEQ multiplex PCR. The table has hundreds of thousands of clones, about 90% seen once. The V and J genes are TRBV10-3 and TRBJ2-7; D not resolved. The sequence was obtained from a woman younger than 30 with acute or convalescent COVID-19. Material for sequencing was peripheral blood. The CDR3 here is CAISESRSYEQYF. CDR3 DNA sequence: TGTGCCATCAGTGAGTCACGGAGCTACGAGCAGTACTTC.